This T cell receptor (beta chain) was captured by sequencing in a study of T cell responses to AZD1222 COVID-19 vaccine. Findings of the study overall: Scientists sampled the repertoires only once the peak T cell response had passed.

V lost 7 bases, J lost 3 bases, and 11 bases lay in between. The CDR3 consists of 13 residues. As concerns this clone: Its matching antigen is unknown.

Assay: immunoSEQ multiplex PCR; the TCRdb copy retains only in-frame clones and omits some. The sample records 75,000 to 85,000 clones, roughly 80% being singletons. The TCR comes from an adult who received the MenACWY meningococcal vaccine as a control. The source material was peripheral blood, sampled 28 days after the second dose of the MenACWY control vaccine. The V and J genes are TRBV12-3 or TRBV12-4 and TRBJ2-3; D perhaps matches TRBD2 (5 bases). DNA for the CDR3: TGTGCCAGCAAGAAGGGAGAGACAGATACGCAGTATTTT. Protein product: CASKKGETDTQYF.